This paragraph reports one TCR beta chain. The assay was immunoSEQ multiplex PCR, and TCRdb's table has in-frame clones only and misses some. This table has about 19,000 clones, around 86% appearing once. The data were taken from a study of T cell clonotyping in hematopoietic cell transplantation. On the study more broadly: Pretransplant recipient samples were taken after cytoreduction.

The time point: recipient sample about 28 days before transplant, after cytoreduction. V dropped 0 bases and J dropped 1 base, with 9 bases sitting between them. Germline CDR1 reads SGHTS; CDR2 reads YDEGEE. This CDR3 spans 15 amino acids. The specimen was peripheral blood mononuclear cells, collected before stem cell transplant. This sequence joins TRBV5-8 and TRBJ2-3; D possibly matches TRBD1 or TRBD2 (5 bases each). The sequence derives from a man aged 50 or older with acute myeloid leukemia. Some clones in this sample may be carry-over from other donors' samples. Written as DNA, the CDR3 is TGTGCCAGCAGCTTGGATCAGGGACGCACAGATACGCAGTATTTT. As protein: CASSLDQGRTDTQYF.